In this sample, the clone carrying this T cell receptor (beta chain) turned up once. The antigen is unknown. This sample was taken from a study of long-term antiretroviral therapy in people with HIV. Study background: It was about a decade before the 2015 immediate-ART recommendation that the earliest samples were taken.

This CDR3 is 15 amino acids long. Germline V gene sequence: CDR1 SGHTA, CDR2 FQGNSA. Deletions cut 1 base from V and 8 bases from J, with 14 bases between. Sequencing used immunoSEQ v3.0 at survey level. Clones were sequenced by immunoSEQ multiplex PCR, and TCRdb holds only the in-frame ones, with some missing. The top ten hold 3.6% of the sample, which has around 25,000 clones, 86% seen once. Study-level findings and limits: Pre-ART expanded TRB clones stayed dominant throughout, though often decreasing after ART. ART was followed by higher diversity that remained below transplant donor controls. When set beside controls, HIV repertoires had CDR3 length ranges that were narrower.

J is TRBJ1-4 and V is TRBV7-2; TRBD1 is a possible D gene (5 bases). The sequencing used unsorted PBMCs, collected 1.9 years after starting antiretroviral therapy. This TCR was recovered from a woman under 40 with HIV. CDR3 nucleotides: TGTGCCAGCAGCTTAGGAAGGGGAAAGCGGGAAAAACTGTTTTTT. The encoded protein is CASSLGRGKREKLFF.